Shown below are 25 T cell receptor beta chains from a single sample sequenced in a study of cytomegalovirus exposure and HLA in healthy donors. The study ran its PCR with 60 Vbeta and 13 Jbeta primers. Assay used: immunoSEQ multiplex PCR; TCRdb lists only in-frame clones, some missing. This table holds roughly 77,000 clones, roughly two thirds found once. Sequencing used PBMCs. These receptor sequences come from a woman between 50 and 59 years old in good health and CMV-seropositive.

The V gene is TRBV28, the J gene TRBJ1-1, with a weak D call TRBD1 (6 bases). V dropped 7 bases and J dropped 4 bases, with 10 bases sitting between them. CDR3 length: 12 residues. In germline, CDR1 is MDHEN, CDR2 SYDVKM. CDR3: CASKGESTEAFF. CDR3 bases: TGTGCCAGCAAGGGGGAGAGCACTGAAGCTTTCTTT.

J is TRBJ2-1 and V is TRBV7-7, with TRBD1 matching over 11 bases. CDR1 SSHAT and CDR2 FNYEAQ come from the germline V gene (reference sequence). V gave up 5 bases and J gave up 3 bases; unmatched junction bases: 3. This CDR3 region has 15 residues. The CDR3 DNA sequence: TGTGCCAGCAGCGCCGGGACAGGGGGCTACAATGAGCAGTTCTTC. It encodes CASSAGTGGYNEQFF. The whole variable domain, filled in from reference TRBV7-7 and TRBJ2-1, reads GAGVSQSPRYKVTKRGQDVTLRCDPISSHATLYWYQQALGQGPEFLTYFNYEAQPDKSGLPSDRFSAERPEGSISTLTIQRTEQRDSAMYRCASSAGTGGYNEQFFGPGTRLTVL.

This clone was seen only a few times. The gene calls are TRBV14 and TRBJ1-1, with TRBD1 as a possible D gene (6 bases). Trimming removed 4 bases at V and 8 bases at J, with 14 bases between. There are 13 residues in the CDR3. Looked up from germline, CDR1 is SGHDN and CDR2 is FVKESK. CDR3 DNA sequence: TGTGCCAGCAGCCCCAGCAGGGGATTGGAAGCTTTCTTT. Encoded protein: CASSPSRGLEAFF.

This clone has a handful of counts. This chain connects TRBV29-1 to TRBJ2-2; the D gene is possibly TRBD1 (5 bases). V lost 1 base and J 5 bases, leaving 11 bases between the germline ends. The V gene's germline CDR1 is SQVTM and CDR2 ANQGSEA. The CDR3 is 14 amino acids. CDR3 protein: CSVEGDQGTGELFF. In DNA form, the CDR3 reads TGCAGCGTTGAAGGAGACCAGGGTACCGGGGAGCTGTTTTTT.

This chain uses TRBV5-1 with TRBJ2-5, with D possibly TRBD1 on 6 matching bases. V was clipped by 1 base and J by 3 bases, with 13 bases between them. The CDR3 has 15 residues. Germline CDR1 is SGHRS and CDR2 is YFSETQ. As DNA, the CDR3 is TGCGCCAGCAGCTTGCCCGACAGGACGGAAGAGACCCAGTACTTC. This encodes CASSLPDRTEETQYF.

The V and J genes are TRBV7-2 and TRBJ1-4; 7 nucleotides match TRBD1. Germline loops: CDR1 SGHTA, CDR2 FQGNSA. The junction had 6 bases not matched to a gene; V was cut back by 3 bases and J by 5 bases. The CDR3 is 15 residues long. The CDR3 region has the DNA TGTGCCAGCAGCTTGAACCGGGACAGAAATGAAAAACTGTTTTTT. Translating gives CASSLNRDRNEKLFF.

CDR3 in DNA: TGTGCCAGCAGCTCCAGTCAGAATGAGCAGTTCTTC. Its protein product is CASSSSQNEQFF. The chain carries TRBV5-4 and TRBJ2-1; D not resolved. Trimming removed 3 bases from V and 7 bases from J, with 8 bases in between. This CDR3 has 12 amino acids. Germline V gene lookup returns CDR1 SGHNT and CDR2 YYREEE (reference sequence).

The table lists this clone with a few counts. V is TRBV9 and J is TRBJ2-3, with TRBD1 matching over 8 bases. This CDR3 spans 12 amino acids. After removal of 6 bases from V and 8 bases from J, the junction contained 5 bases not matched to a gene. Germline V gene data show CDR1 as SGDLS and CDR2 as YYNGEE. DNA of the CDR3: TGTGCCAGCAAAGGGACAGGCGGTACGCAGTATTTT. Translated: CASKGTGGTQYF.

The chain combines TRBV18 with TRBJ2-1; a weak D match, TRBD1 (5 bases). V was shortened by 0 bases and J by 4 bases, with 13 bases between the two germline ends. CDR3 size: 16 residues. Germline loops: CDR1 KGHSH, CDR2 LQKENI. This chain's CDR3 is CASSPPQGPLYNEQFF. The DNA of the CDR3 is TGTGCCAGCTCACCACCGCAGGGCCCCCTATACAATGAGCAGTTCTTC.

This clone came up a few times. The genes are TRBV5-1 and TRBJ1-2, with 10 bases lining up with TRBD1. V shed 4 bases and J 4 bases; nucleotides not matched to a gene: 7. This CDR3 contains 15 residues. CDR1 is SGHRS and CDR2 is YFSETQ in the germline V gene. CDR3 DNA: TGCGCCAGCAGCATCTGGACAGGGGGGGGCTATGGCTACACCTTC. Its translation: CASSIWTGGGYGYTF.

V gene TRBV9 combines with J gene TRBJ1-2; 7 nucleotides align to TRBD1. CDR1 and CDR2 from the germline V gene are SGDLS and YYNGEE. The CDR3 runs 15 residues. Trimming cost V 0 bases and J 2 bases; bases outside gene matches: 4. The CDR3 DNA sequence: TGTGCCAGCAGCGTAGCAAACAGGGGCAACTATGGCTACACCTTC. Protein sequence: CASSVANRGNYGYTF.

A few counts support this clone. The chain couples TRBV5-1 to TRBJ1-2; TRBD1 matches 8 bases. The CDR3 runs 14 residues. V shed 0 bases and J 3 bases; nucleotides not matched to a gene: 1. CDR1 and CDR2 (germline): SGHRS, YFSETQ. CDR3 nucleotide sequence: TGCGCCAGCAGCTTGGAGGGACAGGACTATGGCTACACCTTC. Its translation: CASSLEGQDYGYTF.

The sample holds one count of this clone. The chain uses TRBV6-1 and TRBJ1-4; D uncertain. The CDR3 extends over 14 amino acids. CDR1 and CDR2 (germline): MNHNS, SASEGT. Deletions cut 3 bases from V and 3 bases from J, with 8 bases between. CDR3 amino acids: CASSDAQPNEKLFF. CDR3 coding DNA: TGTGCCAGCAGTGATGCACAGCCTAATGAAAAACTGTTTTTT.

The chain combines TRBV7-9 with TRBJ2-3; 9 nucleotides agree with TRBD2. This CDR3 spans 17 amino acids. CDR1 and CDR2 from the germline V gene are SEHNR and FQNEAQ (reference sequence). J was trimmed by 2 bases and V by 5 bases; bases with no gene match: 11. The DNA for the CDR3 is TGTGCCAGCAGCCCTGGAGGAGCGGGGGGAACCACAGATACGCAGTATTTT. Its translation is CASSPGGAGGTTDTQYF. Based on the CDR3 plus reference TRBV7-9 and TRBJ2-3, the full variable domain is DTGVSQNPRHKITKRGQNVTFRCDPISEHNRLYWYRQTLGQGPEFLTYFQNEAQLEKSRLLSDRFSAERPKGSFSTLEIQRTEQGDSAMYLCASSPGGAGGTTDTQYFGPGTRLTVL.

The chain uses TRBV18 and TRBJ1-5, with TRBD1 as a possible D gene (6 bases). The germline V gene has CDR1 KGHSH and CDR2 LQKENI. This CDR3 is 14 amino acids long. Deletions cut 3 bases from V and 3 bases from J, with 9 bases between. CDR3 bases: TGTGCCAGCTCACCTCAGGGGAACAATCAGCCCCAGCATTTT. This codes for CASSPQGNNQPQHF.

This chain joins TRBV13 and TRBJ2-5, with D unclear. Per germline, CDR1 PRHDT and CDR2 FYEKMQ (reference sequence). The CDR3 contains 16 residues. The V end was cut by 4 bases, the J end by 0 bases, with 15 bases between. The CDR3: CASSSTLLQYQETQYF. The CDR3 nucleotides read TGTGCCAGCAGCTCGACACTCCTACAGTACCAAGAGACCCAGTACTTC.

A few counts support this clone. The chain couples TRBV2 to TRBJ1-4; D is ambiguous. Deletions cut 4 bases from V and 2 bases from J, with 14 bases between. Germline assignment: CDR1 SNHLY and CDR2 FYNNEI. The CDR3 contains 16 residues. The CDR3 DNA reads TGTGCCAGCAGTGGCCCACCGGGAGAGACTAATGAAAAACTGTTTTTT. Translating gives CASSGPPGETNEKLFF.

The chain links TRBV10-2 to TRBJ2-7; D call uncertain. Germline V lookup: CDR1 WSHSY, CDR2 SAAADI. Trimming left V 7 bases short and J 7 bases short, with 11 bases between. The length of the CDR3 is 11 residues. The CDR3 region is CASTASKEQYF. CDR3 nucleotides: TGCGCCAGCACCGCGTCGAAGGAGCAGTACTTC.

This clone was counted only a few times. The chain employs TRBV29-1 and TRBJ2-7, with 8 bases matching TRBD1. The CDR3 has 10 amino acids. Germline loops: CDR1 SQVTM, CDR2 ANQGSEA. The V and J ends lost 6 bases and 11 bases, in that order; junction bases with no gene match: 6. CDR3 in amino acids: CSVLTGVEYF. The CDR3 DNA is TGCAGCGTCCTGACAGGGGTCGAGTACTTC.

The CDR3 sequence is CASSAYRIYEQYV. The CDR3 DNA reads as TGTGCCAGCAGTGCATACAGGATCTACGAGCAGTACGTC. The rearrangement uses TRBV6-1 and TRBJ2-7; the D gene is possibly TRBD1 (5 bases). The CDR3 has 13 amino acids. V was pared by 4 bases and J by 3 bases, with 10 bases between. Germline values: CDR1 MNHNS, CDR2 SASEGT.

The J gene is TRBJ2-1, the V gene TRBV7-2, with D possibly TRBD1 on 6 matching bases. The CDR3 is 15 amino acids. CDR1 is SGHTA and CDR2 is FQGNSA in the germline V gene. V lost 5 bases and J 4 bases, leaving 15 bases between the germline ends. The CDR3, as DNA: TGTGCCAGCAGCCCCCAGACAGGTTATTACAATGAGCAGTTCTTC. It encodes CASSPQTGYYNEQFF. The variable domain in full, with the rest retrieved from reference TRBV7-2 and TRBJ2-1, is GAGVSQSPSNKVTEKGKDVELRCDPISGHTALYWYRQSLGQGLEFLIYFQGNSAPDKSGLPSDRFSAERTGGSVSTLTIQRTQQEDSAVYLCASSPQTGYYNEQFFGPGTRLTVL.

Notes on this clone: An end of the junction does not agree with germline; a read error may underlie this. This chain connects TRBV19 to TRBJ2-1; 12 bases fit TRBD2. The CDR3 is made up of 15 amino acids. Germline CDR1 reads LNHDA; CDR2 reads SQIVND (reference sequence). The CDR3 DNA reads TGTGCCAGTAGTATACTAGCGGGGGGGAGCAGTGAGCGGTTCTTC. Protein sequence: CASSILAGGSSERFF.

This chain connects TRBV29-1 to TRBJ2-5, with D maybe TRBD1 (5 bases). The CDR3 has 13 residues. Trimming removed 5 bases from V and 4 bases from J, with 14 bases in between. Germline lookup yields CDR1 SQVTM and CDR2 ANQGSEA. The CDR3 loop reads CSVIIGARETQYF. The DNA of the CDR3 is TGCAGCGTTATAATAGGGGCGCGAGAGACCCAGTACTTC.

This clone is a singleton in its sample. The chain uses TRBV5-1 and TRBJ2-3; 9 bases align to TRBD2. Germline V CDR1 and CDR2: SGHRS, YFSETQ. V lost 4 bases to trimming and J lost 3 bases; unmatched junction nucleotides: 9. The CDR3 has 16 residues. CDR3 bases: TGCGCCAGCAGCCGGATTAGCGGGGGACAGACAGATACGCAGTATTTT. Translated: CASSRISGGQTDTQYF.

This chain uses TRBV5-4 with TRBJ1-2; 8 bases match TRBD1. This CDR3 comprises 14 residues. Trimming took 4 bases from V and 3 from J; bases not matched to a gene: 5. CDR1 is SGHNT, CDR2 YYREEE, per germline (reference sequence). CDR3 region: CASSLEQGDYGYTF. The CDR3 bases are TGTGCCAGCAGCCTAGAACAGGGGGACTATGGCTACACCTTC.